The 25 T cell receptor beta chains reported below all come from one sample, sequenced in a study of T cells after yellow fever vaccination. TCRdb re-analysed the 5' RACE reads in MiXCR, keeping a single row per CDR3 protein. The sample carries just under 600,000 distinct CDR3 sequences, roughly 14% recorded once. Source: PBMCs, taken on the day of the yellow fever booster vaccination. These TCRs come from a man between 25 and 39 years old who received the YFV17D yellow fever vaccine.

This chain uses TRBV6-5 with TRBJ1-1; D is unclear. The ends were cut back, 3 bases at V and 5 bases at J, with 10 bases in the middle. CDR3 length equals 13 residues. Germline CDR1 MNHEY, CDR2 SVGAGI. The CDR3, as DNA: TGTGCCAGCAGTTATCGGGCGGGGACTGAAGCTTTCTTT. Translating gives CASSYRAGTEAFF.

The chain links TRBV20-1 to TRBJ2-2; 13 positions match TRBD2. The CDR3 runs to 16 residues. V gave up 5 bases and J gave up 6 bases; unmatched junction bases: 9. Looked up from germline, CDR1 is DFQATT and CDR2 is SNEGSKA (reference sequence). The chain's CDR3 is CSAPIRTSGRSGELFF. As DNA, the CDR3 is TGCAGTGCTCCAATTAGGACTAGCGGGAGATCCGGGGAGCTGTTTTTT.

The chain recombines TRBV30 with TRBJ1-1; D unresolved. Germline V CDR1 and CDR2: GTSNPN, SVGIG (reference sequence). V was pared by 0 bases and J by 8 bases, with 16 bases between. This CDR3 contains 14 residues. In DNA, the CDR3 is TGTGCCTGGAGTGTCGATGTTTTAACAGTGGAAGCTTTCTTT. Amino acids: CAWSVDVLTVEAFF.

There are a few counts of this clonotype. The chain recombines TRBV29-1 with TRBJ2-2, with no clear D. Per the germline V gene, CDR1 is SQVTM and CDR2 is ANQGSEA. Deletions cut 5 bases from V and 4 bases from J, with 5 bases between. The CDR3 is 11 residues long. The CDR3 loop reads CSVFGTGELFF. The CDR3 DNA follows: TGCAGCGTTTTTGGCACCGGGGAGCTGTTTTTT.

This chain joins TRBV11-2 and TRBJ2-2; D possibly corresponds to TRBD2 (5 bases). Germline V lookup: CDR1 SGHAT, CDR2 FQNNGV. V was clipped by 5 bases and J by 0 bases, with 16 bases between them. The CDR3 contains 17 residues. For the CDR3, the DNA is TGTGCCAGCAGCGCACTAGGTTGGAGGTCGAACACCGGGGAGCTGTTTTTT. Its protein product is CASSALGWRSNTGELFF.

Only a few counts were recorded for this clonotype. V usage is TRBV20-1 and J usage is TRBJ2-5, with 8 bases aligning to TRBD2. V trimming: 0 bases; J trimming: 5 bases; junction bases outside the gene matches: 2. There are 13 residues in the CDR3. CDR1 is DFQATT and CDR2 is SNEGSKA in the germline V gene (reference sequence). The CDR3 sequence: CSARDSSGETQYF. CDR3 nucleotide sequence: TGCAGTGCTAGAGATTCTAGCGGGGAGACCCAGTACTTC.

This clonotype was detected a few times. The V call is TRBV29-1, the J call TRBJ1-2; D is unclear. The CDR3 is made up of 11 amino acids. Per germline, CDR1 SQVTM and CDR2 ANQGSEA. The CDR3 sequence is CSVNRDYGYTF. The DNA for the CDR3 is TGCAGTGTCAATCGGGACTATGGCTACACCTTC.

This clonotype was observed a handful of times. V and J are TRBV7-9 and TRBJ2-4; 7 nucleotides line up with TRBD1. CDR3 length: 13 residues. V was pared by 4 bases and J by 6 bases, with 3 bases of the junction left unmatched. Germline lookup yields CDR1 SEHNR and CDR2 FQNEAQ (reference sequence). DNA of the CDR3: TGTGCCAGCAGCTGGGGACAGCCAAACATTCAGTACTTC. Residues: CASSWGQPNIQYF.

The count of this clonotype is one. The genes are TRBV7-2 and TRBJ2-1; D is uncertain. This CDR3 has 14 residues. Between the trimmed V and J ends, which lost 3 bases and 4 bases, there was a span of 10 bases. The germline V gene encodes CDR1 SGHTA and CDR2 FQGNSA. The CDR3 DNA follows: TGTGCCAGCAGCTTGCAGCGTGGGTACAATGAGCAGTTCTTC. Protein: CASSLQRGYNEQFF.

This chain links TRBV28 with TRBJ2-4; weak D call: TRBD2 (7 bases). The V gene lost 3 bases and the J gene lost 9 bases, with 18 bases spanning the gap. CDR1 and CDR2 from the germline V gene are MDHEN and SYDVKM. The CDR3 consists of 15 residues. The CDR3 sequence is CASSFIRGAGGIQYF. Here the CDR3 DNA reads TGTGCCAGCAGTTTTATTCGGGGGGCCGGGGGCATTCAGTACTTC.

This clonotype appeared a few times. The V and J genes are TRBV20-1 and TRBJ2-1, with 11 bases matching TRBD2. Germline loops: CDR1 DFQATT, CDR2 SNEGSKA (reference sequence). The CDR3 extends over 12 amino acids. V dropped 6 bases and J dropped 10; count of bases not matched to a gene: 5. This CDR3 reads CSAGTSGGEQFF. For the CDR3, the DNA is TGCAGTGCCGGGACTAGCGGAGGGGAGCAGTTCTTC.

This clonotype appeared a few times. The V and J genes are TRBV14 and TRBJ1-2, with a tentative D call TRBD1 (5 bases). This CDR3 is 13 amino acids long. Trimming stripped 4 bases from V and 4 bases from J, with 10 bases between. Looked up from germline, CDR1 is SGHDN and CDR2 is FVKESK. In nucleotides, the CDR3 is TGTGCCAGCAGCCCTGACAGCTCCTATGGCTACACCTTC. Protein sequence: CASSPDSSYGYTF.

The chain joins TRBV18 to TRBJ1-1; no reliable D call. In germline, CDR1 is KGHSH, CDR2 LQKENI. The length of the CDR3 is 14 residues. With 6 bases removed from V and 1 base from J, the gap between germline ends came to 12 bases. The CDR3 loop is CASSRATGNTEAFF. The CDR3 DNA reads as TGTGCCAGCTCCCGGGCAACGGGGAACACTGAAGCTTTCTTT.

The V and J genes are TRBV5-5 and TRBJ1-4; unclear D gene. Germline V lookup: CDR1 SGHKS, CDR2 YYEKEE (reference sequence). The CDR3 is made up of 13 amino acids. Trimming left V 4 bases short and J 8 bases short, with 12 bases between. CDR3 in DNA: TGTGCCAGCAGCCTGACGGGGTGGGAAAAACTGTTTTTT. The encoded protein is CASSLTGWEKLFF.

This clonotype was seen a handful of times. The CDR3 here is CASSPRSRGQVHEQYF. The CDR3 DNA reads TGTGCCAGCAGCCCCAGGTCGAGGGGGCAGGTCCACGAGCAGTACTTC. The J gene is TRBJ2-7, the V gene TRBV14; TRBD1 matches at 7 bases. The germline CDR1 and CDR2 sequences are SGHDN and FVKESK. J gave up 5 bases and V 4 bases, and 14 bases lay outside the gene matches. The CDR3 is made up of 16 amino acids.

The V gene is TRBV28, the J gene TRBJ2-2; possible D gene TRBD2, 5 bases. The CDR3 runs to 16 residues. Germline lookup yields CDR1 MDHEN and CDR2 SYDVKM. Trimming stripped 7 bases from V and 5 bases from J, with 20 bases between. The CDR3 sequence: CASTHGEGSGTGELFF. CDR3 DNA sequence: TGTGCCAGCACCCACGGAGAGGGCTCGGGGACCGGGGAGCTGTTTTTT.

Only a few counts were recorded for this clonotype. The V call is TRBV5-4, the J call TRBJ1-2; D uncertain. Germline V gene sequence: CDR1 SGHNT, CDR2 YYREEE (reference sequence). CDR3 length: 14 residues. Trimming left V 1 base short and J 4 bases short, with 11 bases between. This CDR3 is CASSLMDEGYGYTF. As DNA, the CDR3 is TGTGCCAGCAGCTTGATGGACGAGGGCTATGGCTACACCTTC. Supplemented by reference TRBV5-4 and TRBJ1-2, the full variable domain reads ETGVTQSPTHLIKTRGQQVTLRCSSQSGHNTVSWYQQALGQGPQFIFQYYREEENGRGNFPPRFSGLQFPNYSSELNVNALELDDSALYLCASSLMDEGYGYTFGSGTRLTVV.

V is TRBV7-3 and J is TRBJ1-1; 8 bases agree with TRBD1. This CDR3 is built from 14 residues. In germline, CDR1 is SGHTA, CDR2 FQGTGA. V lost 5 bases to trimming and J lost 5 bases; unmatched junction nucleotides: 7. The CDR3 coding sequence is TGTGCCAGCAGCCACCAGGGGGCGGGGACTGAAGCTTTCTTT. Translation gives CASSHQGAGTEAFF. The full variable domain, its missing parts supplied by reference TRBV7-3 and TRBJ1-1, is GAGVSQTPSNKVTEKGKYVELRCDPISGHTALYWYRQSLGQGPEFLIYFQGTGAADDSGLPNDRFFAVRPEGSVSTLKIQRTERGDSAVYLCASSHQGAGTEAFFGQGTRLTVV.

This clonotype showed up just a few times. The rearrangement links TRBV12-3 or TRBV12-4 to TRBJ2-7; 13 bases match TRBD2. J lost 5 bases, V lost 3 bases, and 7 bases had no gene match. The length of the CDR3 is 16 residues. In DNA form, the CDR3 reads TGTGCCAGCAGTTTCCTCACTAGCGGGAGGGCCGACGAGCAGTACTTC. Its translation is CASSFLTSGRADEQYF.

This clonotype has a handful of counts. V and J are TRBV7-2 and TRBJ2-7; possible D gene TRBD2, 6 bases. CDR3 length: 14 residues. Trimming removed 5 bases from V and 3 bases from J, with 14 bases in between. The V gene's germline CDR1 is SGHTA and CDR2 FQGNSA. The CDR3 DNA reads TGTGCCAGCAGCCCATCGGGACTCTTCTACGAGCAGTACTTC. It is translated as CASSPSGLFYEQYF.

This clonotype turned up a few times. This chain's CDR3 is CASSGRVLGSYEQYF. In DNA, the CDR3 is TGTGCCAGCAGCGGCCGGGTCTTGGGTTCCTACGAGCAGTACTTC. This chain joins TRBV7-9 and TRBJ2-7; D remains unclear. V lost 5 bases, J lost 1 base, and 15 bases lay in between. This CDR3 comprises 15 residues. Germline V lookup: CDR1 SEHNR, CDR2 FQNEAQ (reference sequence). Full variable domain (remainder filled in from reference TRBV7-9 and TRBJ2-7): DTGVSQNPRHKITKRGQNVTFRCDPISEHNRLYWYRQTLGQGPEFLTYFQNEAQLEKSRLLSDRFSAERPKGSFSTLEIQRTEQGDSAMYLCASSGRVLGSYEQYFGPGTRLTVT.

This clonotype came up a few times. The rearrangement links TRBV12-3 or TRBV12-4 to TRBJ2-4; weak D call: TRBD2 (6 bases). The CDR3 loop spans 13 amino acids. Trimming took 6 bases from V and 7 from J, leaving 13 bases between them. CDR3 loop: CASRQGGVNIQYF. The CDR3 DNA reads TGTGCCAGCAGGCAGGGAGGAGTGAACATTCAGTACTTC.

The chain employs TRBV5-4 and TRBJ2-5; 7 nucleotides match TRBD2. The ends lost 8 bases at V and 0 bases at J; junction bases unmatched: 10. From germline, CDR1 is SGHNT and CDR2 YYREEE (reference sequence). This CDR3 spans 15 amino acids. The CDR3 region has the DNA TGTGCCAGTGAGTCGGCGGGAGTCGACCAAGAGACCCAGTACTTC. Amino acids: CASESAGVDQETQYF.

The table lists this clonotype with many counts. The chain links TRBV3-1 to TRBJ2-3; maybe TRBD2 (5 bases). The CDR3 spans 14 residues. Germline V gives CDR1 LGHDT, CDR2 YNNKEL (reference sequence). V dropped 3 bases and J dropped 0 bases, with 7 bases sitting between them. DNA for the CDR3: TGTGCCAGCAGCCAGCGCGGGAGCACAGATACGCAGTATTTT. Translating it yields CASSQRGSTDTQYF.

The rearrangement links TRBV12-3 or TRBV12-4 to TRBJ1-1; tentatively, D is TRBD1 (5 bases). The CDR3 contains 13 residues. Trimming stripped 6 bases from V and 0 bases from J, with 8 bases between. CDR3 nucleotide sequence: TGTGCCAGCAGGGACAACCTGAACACTGAAGCTTTCTTT. Protein sequence: CASRDNLNTEAFF.